This note documents a single T cell receptor (beta chain) sequence. As yet, its antigen is unknown. The sample belongs to a study of T cell responses to AZD1222 COVID-19 vaccine. Study observations and caveats: Seropositive AZD1222 recipients at baseline numbered only five to seven. Once two AZD1222 doses were given, Spike-specific TCR breadth and depth went up. Regions left unmutated in variants are reportedly the target of nearly half of spike-specific TCRs.

The J segment lost 6 bases and the V segment lost 5 bases, leaving 8 bases of the junction unmatched. Germline V CDR1 and CDR2: LNHDA, SQIVND (reference sequence). The CDR3 totals 15 residues. Profiled with immunoSEQ multiplex PCR; TCRdb holds only in-frame clones, not every one. With about 140,000 clones in the sample, the ten largest clones hold 2.2%. The clonotype originates from an adult in good health. The sequenced sample consisted of peripheral blood. The J gene is TRBJ1-4, the V gene TRBV19, with 8 bases matching TRBD1. The CDR3 nucleotides read TGTGCCAGTAGTTCCCGACAGGGGCAAGATGAAAAACTGTTTTTT. Protein sequence: CASSSRQGQDEKLFF. The variable domain in full, completed from reference TRBV19 and TRBJ1-4, reads DGGITQSPKYLFRKEGQNVTLSCEQNLNHDAMYWYRQDPGQGLRLIYYSQIVNDFQKGDIAEGYSVSREKKESFPLTVTSAQKNPTAFYLCASSSRQGQDEKLFFGSGTQLSVL.